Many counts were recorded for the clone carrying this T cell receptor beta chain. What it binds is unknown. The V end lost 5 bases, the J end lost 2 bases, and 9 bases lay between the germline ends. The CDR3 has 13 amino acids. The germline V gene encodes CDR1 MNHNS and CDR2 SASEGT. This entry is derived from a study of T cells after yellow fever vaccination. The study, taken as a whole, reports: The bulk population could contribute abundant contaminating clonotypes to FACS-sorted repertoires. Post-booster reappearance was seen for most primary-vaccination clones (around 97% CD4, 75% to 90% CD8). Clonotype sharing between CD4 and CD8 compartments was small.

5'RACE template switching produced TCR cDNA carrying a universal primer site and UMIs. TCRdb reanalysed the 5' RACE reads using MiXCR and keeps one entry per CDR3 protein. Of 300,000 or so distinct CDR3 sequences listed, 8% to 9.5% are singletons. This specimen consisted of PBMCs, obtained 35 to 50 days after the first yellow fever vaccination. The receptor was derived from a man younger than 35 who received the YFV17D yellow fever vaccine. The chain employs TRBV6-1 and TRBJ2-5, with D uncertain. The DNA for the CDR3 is TGTGCCAGCAGTAGGTCGGATCAAGAGACCCAGTACTTC. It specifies CASSRSDQETQYF.